Presented here are 10 T cell receptor beta chains from one specimen sequenced in a study of T cells in tuberculosis. TCRdb keeps only in-frame clones here, not all; method: immunoSEQ multiplex PCR. Seen here are about 24,000 clones, 95% to 96% observed once, and the top ten hold less than 10%. The sequencing input was PBMCs. Every receptor here comes from a donor aged 10-30 years with latent tuberculosis or without tuberculosis infection.

The chain links TRBV11-2 to TRBJ1-5; no firm D call. The CDR3 covers 13 residues. Germline V CDR1 and CDR2: SGHAT, FQNNGV. V gave up 5 bases and J gave up 0 bases, with 5 bases separating them. The CDR3 spells CASSRDSNQPQHF. In DNA, the CDR3 is TGTGCCAGCAGCCGAGATAGCAATCAGCCCCAGCATTTT.

J is TRBJ1-2 and V is TRBV5-8; D is unresolved. This CDR3 comprises 14 residues. V was trimmed by 0 bases and J by 7 bases, leaving 13 bases between them. The germline CDR1 and CDR2 sequences are SGHTS and YDEGEE. CDR3 DNA sequence: TGTGCCAGCAGCTTGGACGGAGGCCGGACTGGCTACACCTTC. The encoded protein is CASSLDGGRTGYTF.

This chain connects TRBV4-1 to TRBJ2-5; TRBD1 is a possible D gene (5 bases). This CDR3 spans 14 amino acids. The ends were cut back, 1 base at V and 2 bases at J, with 8 bases in the middle. CDR1 and CDR2 from the germline V gene are MGHRA and YSYEKL. The CDR3 loop is CASSQVQVQETQYF. CDR3 DNA: TGCGCCAGCAGCCAAGTACAGGTACAAGAGACCCAGTACTTC.

The chain employs TRBV5-1 and TRBJ1-1, with D possibly matching TRBD1 (5 bases). CDR1 SGHRS and CDR2 YFSETQ come from the germline V gene. Trimming took off 1 base at V and 7 bases at J, with 17 bases between the two ends. There are 15 residues in the CDR3. The CDR3 sequence: CASSLTTGLVSEAFF. The CDR3, as DNA: TGCGCCAGCAGCTTGACAACAGGTCTTGTGAGTGAAGCTTTCTTT.

The chain employs TRBV30 and TRBJ1-6; perhaps TRBD1 as D (5 bases). This CDR3 has 15 residues. The V end was cut by 4 bases, the J end by 5 bases, with 15 bases between. Germline loops: CDR1 GTSNPN, CDR2 SVGIG (reference sequence). The CDR3 sequence: CAWTAPGRNNSPLHF. CDR3 DNA sequence: TGTGCCTGGACTGCGCCAGGGCGGAATAATTCACCCCTCCACTTT.

CDR3 coding DNA: TGTGCCACCCAGGGACAGGGCGATGAGCAGTTCTTC. Translating it yields CATQGQGDEQFF. The chain is built from TRBV19 and TRBJ2-1; 9 positions agree with TRBD1. Trimming at V came to 10 bases and at J to 8 bases, leaving 6 bases not matched to a gene. Germline lookup yields CDR1 LNHDA and CDR2 SQIVND (reference sequence). The CDR3 is 12 amino acids.

The V gene is TRBV10-2, the J gene TRBJ2-1; D is unclear. The CDR3 totals 12 residues. Trimming pared 2 bases from V and 9 bases from J, leaving 8 bases between. Per the germline V gene, CDR1 is WSHSY and CDR2 is SAAADI. The CDR3 DNA reads as TGCGCCAGCAGTGAGATGGTCAGTGAGCAGTTCTTC. The encoded protein is CASSEMVSEQFF.

V and J are TRBV9 and TRBJ2-3, with D possibly being TRBD2 (5 bases). CDR1 and CDR2 from the germline V gene are SGDLS and YYNGEE. Between the trimmed V and J ends, which lost 0 bases and 10 bases, there was a span of 18 bases. The CDR3 consists of 15 residues. CDR3 DNA: TGTGCCAGCAGCGTAGCTCTAGCAGGAGCCGACCCGCAGTATTTT. Translation gives CASSVALAGADPQYF.

This rearrangement joins TRBV10-1 to TRBJ1-3, with D hard to call. This CDR3 comprises 16 residues. V dropped 3 bases and J dropped 4 bases, with 16 bases sitting between them. Germline V CDR1 and CDR2: WNHNN, SYGVQD (reference sequence). The CDR3 nucleotides are TGCGCCAGCAGTGATGCCAAGAGTCCTCTGGGAAACACCATATATTTT. It translates to CASSDAKSPLGNTIYF.

The chain couples TRBV19 to TRBJ2-3; 10 bases agree with TRBD2. The germline CDR1 and CDR2 sequences are LNHDA and SQIVND (reference sequence). The CDR3 runs 16 residues. The trim removed 3 bases at V and 1 base at J, leaving 4 bases unmatched. The CDR3 loop reads CASSIRGTSGTDTQYF. Written as DNA, the CDR3 is TGTGCCAGTAGTATCAGAGGGACTAGCGGCACAGATACGCAGTATTTT.